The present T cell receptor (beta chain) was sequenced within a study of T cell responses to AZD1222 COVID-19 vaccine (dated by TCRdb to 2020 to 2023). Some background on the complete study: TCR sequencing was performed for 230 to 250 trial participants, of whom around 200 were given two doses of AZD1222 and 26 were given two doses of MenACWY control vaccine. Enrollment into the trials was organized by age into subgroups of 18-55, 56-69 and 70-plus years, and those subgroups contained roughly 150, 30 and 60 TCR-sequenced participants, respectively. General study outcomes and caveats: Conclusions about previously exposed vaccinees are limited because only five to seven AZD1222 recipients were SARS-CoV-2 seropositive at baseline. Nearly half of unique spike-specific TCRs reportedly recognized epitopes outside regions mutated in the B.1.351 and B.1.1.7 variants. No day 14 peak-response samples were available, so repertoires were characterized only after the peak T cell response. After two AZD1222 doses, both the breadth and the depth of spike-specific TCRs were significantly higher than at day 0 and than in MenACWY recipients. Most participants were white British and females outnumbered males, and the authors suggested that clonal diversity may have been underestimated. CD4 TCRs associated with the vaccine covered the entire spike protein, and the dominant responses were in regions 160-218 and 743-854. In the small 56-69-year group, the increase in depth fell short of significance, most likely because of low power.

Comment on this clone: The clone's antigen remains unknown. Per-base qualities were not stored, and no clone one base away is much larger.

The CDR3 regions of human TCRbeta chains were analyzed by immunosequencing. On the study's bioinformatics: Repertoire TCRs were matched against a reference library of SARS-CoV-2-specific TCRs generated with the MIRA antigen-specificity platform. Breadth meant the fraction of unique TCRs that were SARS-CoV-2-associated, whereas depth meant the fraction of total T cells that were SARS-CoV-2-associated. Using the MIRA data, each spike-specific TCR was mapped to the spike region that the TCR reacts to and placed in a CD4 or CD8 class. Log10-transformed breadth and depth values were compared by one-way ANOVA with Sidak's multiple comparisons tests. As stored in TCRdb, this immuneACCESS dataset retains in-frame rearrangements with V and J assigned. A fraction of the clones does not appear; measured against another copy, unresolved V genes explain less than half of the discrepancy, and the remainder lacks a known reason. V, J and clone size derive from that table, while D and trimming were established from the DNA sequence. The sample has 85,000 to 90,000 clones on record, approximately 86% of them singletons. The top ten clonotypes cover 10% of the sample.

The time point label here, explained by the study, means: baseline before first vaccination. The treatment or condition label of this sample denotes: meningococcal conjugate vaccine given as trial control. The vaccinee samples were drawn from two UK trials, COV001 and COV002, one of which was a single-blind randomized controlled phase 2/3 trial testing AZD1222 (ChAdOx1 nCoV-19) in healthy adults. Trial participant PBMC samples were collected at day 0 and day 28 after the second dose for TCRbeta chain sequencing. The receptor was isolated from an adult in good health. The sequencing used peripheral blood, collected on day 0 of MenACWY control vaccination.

The encoded CDR3 is CASSIGGTYNEQFF. The DNA is as follows: TGTGCCAGTAGTATAGGCGGAACCTACAATGAGCAGTTCTTC. The sequence is built from TRBV19 and TRBJ2-1; too little of a D gene remains to name it. Relative to germline, V is 1 base shorter and J is 2 bases shorter, with 6 bases between their ends. The CDR3 holds 14 amino acids from the cysteine to the phenylalanine. The only DNA kept is the CDR3, 42 bases in frame from the first base. CDR1 and CDR2, looked up from the germline V gene (reference sequence), are LNHDA and SQIVND.